These T cell receptor beta chains were read from a single sample in a study of T cell responses to AZD1222 COVID-19 vaccine. The assay was immunoSEQ multiplex PCR, and TCRdb's table has in-frame clones only and misses some. The sample has some 170,000 clones, approximately 90% seen once; the top ten hold about 4.5%. This specimen was peripheral blood, taken 28 days after the second AZD1222 dose. The receptors originated from an adult who received the AZD1222 COVID-19 vaccine. The CDR3 runs from the conserved cysteine through the conserved F or W. The D gene is left open where the match is weak. The size entry is marked missing in some rows and otherwise reads once, few, many or a size class.

size	V	D	J	CDR3	DNA
.	TRBV6-1	TRBD1	TRBJ1-2	CASSEATGTGAGYTF	TGTGCCAGCAGTGAAGCGACCGGGACAGGGGCTGGCTACACCTTC
.	TRBV2	TRBD1	TRBJ2-7	CASTQRTGSREQYF	TGTGCCAGCACTCAACGGACAGGGTCTAGGGAGCAGTACTTC
.	TRBV7-8	.	TRBJ2-3	CASSFPGTDTQYF	TGTGCCAGCAGCTTTCCAGGGACAGATACGCAGTATTTT
.	TRBV14	.	TRBJ1-6	CASSPGRSYNSPLHF	TGTGCCAGCAGCCCTGGGCGATCCTATAATTCACCCCTCCACTTT
.	TRBV9	.	TRBJ2-2	CASSVDSNTGELFF	TGTGCCAGCAGCGTCGACAGTAACACCGGGGAGCTGTTTTTT
few	TRBV6-5	.	TRBJ2-7	CASSYRPSGYEQYF	TGTGCCAGCAGTTACCGCCCCTCGGGTTACGAGCAGTACTTC
.	TRBV7-2	.	TRBJ1-4	CASSSMRDNEKLFF	TGTGCCAGCAGCTCCATGAGGGATAATGAAAAACTGTTTTTT
.	TRBV7-2	.	TRBJ2-7	CASSATWGPDEQYF	TGTGCCAGCAGCGCGACATGGGGGCCAGACGAGCAGTACTTC
.	TRBV7-2	.	TRBJ1-1	CASSSLDKPPVFTEAFF	TGTGCCAGCAGCTCCCTGGACAAGCCTCCTGTTTTCACTGAAGCTTTCTTT
few	TRBV25-1	TRBD2	TRBJ2-7	CASSESLAGHYEQYF	TGTGCCAGCAGTGAATCCCTAGCGGGGCACTACGAGCAGTACTTC
.	TRBV19	TRBD2	TRBJ2-5	CASSVAGGHGETQYF	TGTGCCAGTAGCGTAGCGGGGGGTCATGGGGAGACCCAGTACTTC
.	TRBV11-2	.	TRBJ1-1	CASSSTASTEAFF	TGTGCCAGCAGCTCCACCGCTAGCACTGAAGCTTTCTTT
.	TRBV12-3/TRBV12-4	.	TRBJ1-4	CASSWGDGEKLFF	TGTGCCAGCAGTTGGGGAGACGGGGAAAAACTGTTTTTT
.	TRBV18	.	TRBJ1-1	CASSARQGDTEAFF	TGTGCCAGCTCAGCCCGGCAGGGTGACACTGAAGCTTTCTTT
.	TRBV24-1	TRBD2	TRBJ2-3	CATSDGGSTKGTDTQYF	TGTGCCACCAGTGACGGGGGGAGCACTAAGGGCACAGATACGCAGTATTTT
.	TRBV4-3	TRBD1	TRBJ1-2	CASSQDHRTGGSYGYTF	TGCGCCAGCAGCCAAGATCATCGGACAGGGGGTAGCTATGGCTACACCTTC
.	TRBV7-9	.	TRBJ2-2	CASGPRELFF	TGTGCCAGCGGACCTCGGGAGCTGTTTTTT
.	TRBV7-9	TRBD2	TRBJ2-3	CASSLGNSGGPDTQYF	TGTGCCAGCAGCTTAGGAAATAGCGGGGGACCAGATACGCAGTATTTT
.	TRBV6-5	.	TRBJ1-5	CASSYRSNQPQHF	TGTGCCAGCAGTTACCGTAGCAATCAGCCCCAGCATTTT
.	TRBV15	.	TRBJ1-3	CATSRDLDYRNTIYF	TGTGCCACCAGCAGAGATCTGGACTATCGAAACACCATATATTTT
.	TRBV19	.	TRBJ2-7	CASSTRTNYEQYF	TGTGCCAGTAGTACGCGGACTAATTACGAGCAGTACTTC
.	TRBV6-5	.	TRBJ1-5	CASSASGNSNQPQHF	TGTGCCAGCAGCGCCTCGGGGAATAGCAATCAGCCCCAGCATTTT
once	TRBV7-6	TRBD1	TRBJ2-7	CASSLMGQPLEGGEQYF	TGTGCCAGCAGCTTGATGGGACAGCCGCTTGAAGGGGGCGAGCAGTACTTC
.	TRBV30	.	TRBJ1-2	CAWSSGGGYTF	TGTGCCTGGAGTTCTGGAGGTGGCTACACCTTC
.	TRBV9	.	TRBJ1-4	CASSVGADNEKLFF	TGTGCCAGCAGCGTTGGGGCGGATAATGAAAAACTGTTTTTT
.	TRBV29-1	.	TRBJ2-1	CSVRERPTGNEQFF	TGCAGCGTCCGGGAGCGGCCGACGGGGAATGAGCAGTTCTTC
.	TRBV11-3	TRBD2	TRBJ2-5	CASSRLAGALETQYF	TGTGCCAGCAGCCGACTAGCGGGGGCTCTGGAGACCCAGTACTTC
few	TRBV2	.	TRBJ1-1	CASKLGGGMTEAFF	TGTGCCAGCAAACTGGGGGGGGGAATGACTGAAGCTTTCTTT
.	TRBV7-9	TRBD1	TRBJ1-6	CASSLKQGVSPLHF	TGTGCCAGCAGCTTAAAGCAGGGGGTGTCACCCCTCCACTTT
.	TRBV3-1/TRBV3-2	.	TRBJ1-2	CASSQTRVGYTF	TGTGCCAGCAGCCAAACCAGGGTTGGCTACACCTTC
.	TRBV6-2/TRBV6-3	.	TRBJ1-2	CASSRSPDSNYGYTF	TGTGCCAGCAGTCGCTCTCCCGACTCCAACTATGGCTACACCTTC
.	TRBV7-3	.	TRBJ1-3	CASSSTGGTLNTIYF	TGTGCCAGCAGCTCGACGGGAGGGACCCTGAACACCATATATTTT
.	TRBV6-5	.	TRBJ1-1	CASRQTMNTEAFF	TGTGCCAGCAGACAGACTATGAACACTGAAGCTTTCTTT
.	TRBV7-6	TRBD1	TRBJ1-1	CASSLGTGGVEAFF	TGTGCCAGCAGCCTCGGGACAGGGGGGGTTGAAGCTTTCTTT
.	TRBV19	TRBD1	TRBJ1-2	CASTLSTGPLYGYTF	TGTGCCAGTACCCTCTCGACAGGGCCCCTCTATGGCTACACCTTC
.	TRBV6-5	.	TRBJ1-1	CASSLVGNRNGAFF	TGTGCCAGCAGTTTAGTAGGGAATAGGAATGGAGCTTTCTTT
.	TRBV30	.	TRBJ1-2	CAWSGGGNNYGYTF	TGTGCCTGGAGTGGAGGAGGGAATAACTATGGCTACACCTTC
.	TRBV4-1	TRBD1	TRBJ1-1	CASSQPRGRGEDTEAFF	TGCGCCAGCAGCCAGCCCAGGGGGCGCGGGGAGGACACTGAAGCTTTCTTT
.	TRBV30	.	TRBJ2-1	CAWSLNNEQFF	TGTGCCTGGAGTTTAAACAATGAGCAGTTCTTC
.	TRBV9	.	TRBJ1-1	CASSVFEANTEAFF	TGTGCCAGCAGCGTATTTGAGGCGAACACTGAAGCTTTCTTT
.	TRBV20-1	.	TRBJ1-1	CSAIRNTEAFF	TGCAGTGCTATCCGGAACACTGAAGCTTTCTTT
.	TRBV9	.	TRBJ1-2	CASRETTGMGGYTF	TGTGCCAGCAGAGAGACCACAGGGATGGGTGGCTACACCTTC
.	TRBV18	.	TRBJ1-6	CASSPTGNSPLHF	TGTGCCAGCTCACCGACAGGAAATTCACCCCTCCACTTT